Listed below are T cell receptor beta chains from one sample, sequenced in a study of control samples from healthy donors and cancer patients. The assay was immunoSEQ multiplex PCR, and TCRdb's table has in-frame clones only and misses some. This sample has around 130,000 clones, with 85% to 90% found just once. Sequencing was done on a sample of PBMCs. The origin of the receptors is a man aged 45-65 years with head and neck cancer. CDR3s include the opening cysteine and the closing phenylalanine or tryptophan. The D gene is left open where the match is weak. Size tells how often a clone was seen (once, few, many) or the class of an expanded clone, and some rows leave it out.

size,D,length,J,V,CDR3,DNA
once,.,14,TRBJ1-2,TRBV10-2,CAILGGNPPYGYTF,TGCGCCATCCTGGGGGGGAACCCCCCCTATGGCTACACCTTC
.,.,13,TRBJ2-3,TRBV7-3,CASSLKGSGTQYF,TGTGCCAGCAGCTTAAAGGGTTCGGGTACGCAGTATTTT
.,.,16,TRBJ2-3,TRBV10-2,CASTSPGADSTDTQYF,TGCGCCAGCACATCCCCCGGGGCGGATAGCACAGATACGCAGTATTTT
.,.,15,TRBJ1-5,TRBV7-9,CASSLTDGSNQPQHF,TGTGCCAGCAGCTTGACAGATGGTAGCAATCAGCCCCAGCATTTT
.,.,13,TRBJ2-5,TRBV11-2,CASSRGPQETQYF,TGTGCCAGCAGCAGGGGACCCCAAGAGACCCAGTACTTC
.,.,17,TRBJ2-1,TRBV2,CASSADGGESSYNEQFF,TGTGCCAGCAGCGCTGACGGGGGAGAAAGTTCCTACAATGAGCAGTTCTTC
.,.,15,TRBJ2-1,TRBV28,CASSLSGLMINEQFF,TGTGCCAGCAGTTTATCGGGACTGATGATAAATGAGCAGTTCTTC
.,.,15,TRBJ2-2,TRBV27,CASSLFLGWDTELFF,TGTGCCAGCAGTTTATTTTTAGGGTGGGACACGGAGCTGTTTTTT
once,.,16,TRBJ2-7,TRBV5-5,CASSASVWGETYEQYF,TGTGCCAGCAGCGCAAGCGTATGGGGTGAGACCTACGAGCAGTACTTC
.,TRBD1,13,TRBJ2-7,TRBV5-6,CASSFDRVREQYF,TGTGCCAGCAGCTTCGACAGGGTACGCGAGCAGTACTTC
.,.,12,TRBJ2-3,TRBV12-3/TRBV12-4,CASERDTDTQYF,TGTGCCAGCGAAAGGGACACAGATACGCAGTATTTT
.,.,13,TRBJ1-1,TRBV12-3/TRBV12-4,CASSLGEGGEAFF,TGTGCCAGCAGTTTAGGGGAAGGTGGAGAAGCTTTCTTT
.,.,14,TRBJ2-2,TRBV6-5,CASSYIRGTGELFF,TGTGCCAGCAGTTACATCAGGGGCACCGGGGAGCTGTTTTTT
.,TRBD1,16,TRBJ2-7,TRBV4-2,CASSQGGQGPPYEQYF,TGTGCCAGCAGCCAGGGCGGACAGGGGCCCCCCTACGAGCAGTACTTC
.,.,17,TRBJ1-5,TRBV28,CASSPPLWGGIGQPQHF,TGTGCCAGCAGTCCGCCGCTTTGGGGGGGAATTGGTCAGCCCCAGCATTTT
.,TRBD1,15,TRBJ1-5,TRBV28,CASRTAPGGGQPQHF,TGTGCCAGCAGAACGGCCCCAGGGGGGGGTCAGCCCCAGCATTTT
.,.,15,TRBJ1-6,TRBV5-4,CASSLTGTNNSPLHF,TGTGCCAGCAGCTTGACCGGGACCAATAATTCACCCCTCCACTTT
.,TRBD1,15,TRBJ2-7,TRBV7-6,CASSLAGQGSHEQYF,TGTGCCAGCAGCTTAGCTGGACAGGGGAGCCACGAGCAGTACTTC
.,.,14,TRBJ1-2,TRBV5-1,CASSLAVGNYGYTF,TGCGCCAGCAGCTTGGCCGTGGGAAACTATGGCTACACCTTC
once,.,15,TRBJ2-7,TRBV27,CASRGRGTPDLEQYF,TGTGCCAGCAGAGGTCGGGGGACCCCAGATCTAGAGCAGTACTTC
.,.,11,TRBJ2-1,TRBV5-6,CASSLRDEQFF,TGTGCCAGCAGCTTGAGGGATGAGCAGTTCTTC
.,.,14,TRBJ2-5,TRBV5-6,CASSLGRGYETQYF,TGTGCCAGCAGCTTGGGGAGGGGATACGAGACCCAGTACTTC
.,.,13,TRBJ2-7,TRBV28,CASTGLRSYEQYF,TGTGCCAGTACCGGACTTCGCTCCTACGAGCAGTACTTC
.,.,16,TRBJ2-5,TRBV3-1/TRBV3-2,CASSLLARSGRGTQYF,TGTGCCAGCAGTCTTCTTGCGAGGAGCGGTCGCGGGACCCAGTACTTC
.,.,16,TRBJ2-1,TRBV5-4,CASSLGGANSYNEQFF,TGTGCCAGCAGCCTGGGCGGGGCTAACTCCTACAATGAGCAGTTCTTC
.,.,17,TRBJ2-1,TRBV25-1,CASSVRTRKNTYNEQFF,TGTGCCAGCAGTGTAAGGACTCGTAAAAATACCTACAATGAGCAGTTCTTC
.,.,15,TRBJ2-2,TRBV5-1,CASSLSQGTTGELFF,TGCGCCAGCAGCTTGTCCCAGGGGACCACCGGGGAGCTGTTTTTT
.,.,13,TRBJ2-1,TRBV4-1,CASSQTPGDEQFF,TGCGCCAGCAGCCAAACCCCCGGGGATGAGCAGTTCTTC
.,TRBD2,16,TRBJ2-1,TRBV7-2,CASIPPKVAGVSEQFF,TGTGCCAGCATCCCGCCCAAGGTAGCGGGAGTGAGTGAGCAGTTCTTC
few,TRBD2,15,TRBJ2-1,TRBV24-1,CATELSGGAGNEQFF,TGTGCCACCGAACTTAGCGGGGGGGCCGGAAATGAGCAGTTCTTC
.,TRBD2,13,TRBJ2-2,TRBV28,CAAGRESFGELFF,TGTGCCGCGGGGCGGGAGTCCTTCGGGGAGCTGTTTTTT
.,.,15,TRBJ2-1,TRBV7-8,CASSRGDLAYNEQFF,TGTGCCAGCAGCAGAGGGGATCTGGCGTACAATGAGCAGTTCTTC
.,.,14,TRBJ1-3,TRBV5-1,CATRSQGPGNTIYF,TGCGCCACCCGGTCGCAGGGGCCTGGAAACACCATATATTTT
.,.,16,TRBJ1-5,TRBV5-1,CASSLDEGRGNQPQHF,TGCGCCAGCAGCTTGGATGAAGGAAGGGGGAATCAGCCCCAGCATTTT
.,TRBD2,16,TRBJ2-1,TRBV5-4,CASSLWPGGDNNEQFF,TGTGCCAGCAGCTTGTGGCCGGGAGGGGACAACAATGAGCAGTTCTTC
.,.,15,TRBJ1-5,TRBV19,CASSISLNYNQPQHF,TGTGCCAGTAGTATTTCGCTAAACTACAATCAGCCCCAGCATTTT
.,.,11,TRBJ1-2,TRBV11-2,CASSFVYGYTF,TGTGCCAGCAGCTTTGTCTATGGCTACACCTTC
.,TRBD1,13,TRBJ2-4,TRBV6-6,CASSGQGGNIQYF,TGTGCCAGCAGCGGACAGGGGGGAAACATTCAGTACTTC
.,.,15,TRBJ2-7,TRBV28,CASSSYDSPSYEQYF,TGTGCCAGCAGTTCATACGACAGCCCCTCCTACGAGCAGTACTTC
few,.,15,TRBJ2-1,TRBV11-2,CASSLLPSSYNEQFF,TGTGCCAGCAGCTTACTCCCGAGCTCCTACAATGAGCAGTTCTTC
.,.,16,TRBJ2-7,TRBV4-1,CASSQDPRGSPYEQYF,TGCGCCAGCAGCCAAGATCCCCGGGGATCCCCCTACGAGCAGTACTTC
once,TRBD2,19,TRBJ2-1,TRBV5-1,CASSLGWLAGDPSSNEQFF,TGCGCCAGCAGCTTGGGTTGGCTAGCGGGCGACCCATCCTCCAATGAGCAGTTCTTC
.,TRBD1,16,TRBJ2-7,TRBV7-2,CASSGKAGTGAYEQYF,TGTGCCAGCAGCGGTAAAGCCGGGACAGGGGCCTACGAGCAGTACTTC
.,TRBD2,15,TRBJ2-1,TRBV11-2,CASSFPPRTSGEQFF,TGTGCCAGCAGCTTCCCTCCCCGGACTAGCGGTGAGCAGTTCTTC
once,TRBD2,19,TRBJ2-5,TRBV3-1/TRBV3-2,CASSPGPGLAGGTRETQYF,TGTGCCAGCAGCCCTGGACCGGGACTAGCGGGGGGTACCCGAGAGACCCAGTACTTC
.,TRBD1,14,TRBJ2-1,TRBV9,CASSVGDRGVEQFF,TGTGCCAGCAGCGTAGGGGACAGGGGGGTTGAGCAGTTCTTC
.,.,14,TRBJ2-7,TRBV6-6,CASTRPEDNYEQYF,TGTGCCAGCACCCGGCCAGAGGACAATTACGAGCAGTACTTC
.,TRBD1,14,TRBJ2-2,TRBV19,CASSNNRGTGELFF,TGTGCCAGTAGTAACAACAGGGGTACCGGGGAGCTGTTTTTT